The present TCR beta chain was sequenced within a study of T cell responses to AZD1222 COVID-19 vaccine. Repertoires were generated with immunoSEQ multiplex PCR, while TCRdb's copy carries only in-frame clones and drops some. The repertoire holds roughly 170,000 clones, with 90% as singletons. Study observations and caveats: The span of vaccine-associated CD4 TCRs extended across spike, with dominance at 160-218 and 743-854. Unmutated variant regions reportedly attract nearly half of all spike-specific TCRs. Repertoires were obtained only post-peak T cell response. Increased Spike-specific TCR breadth and depth were observed after two AZD1222 doses.

The germline gives CDR1 LGHNA, CDR2 YNFKEQ. The CDR3 consists of 14 residues. V lost 3 bases, J lost 5 bases, and 13 bases lay in between. Details on this clone: The antigen remains unidentified.

Source: peripheral blood, taken on day 0 of AZD1222 vaccination. The chain carries TRBV4-2 and TRBJ1-2; weak D call: TRBD1 (5 bases). This TCR derives from an adult in good health. CDR3 residues: CASSHGSGYYGYTF. DNA of the CDR3: TGTGCCAGCAGCCACGGGTCAGGGTATTATGGCTACACCTTC.